What follows describes a single T cell receptor (beta chain). These data are taken from a study of CD8 T cells in ankylosing spondylitis. The germline gives CDR1 SGHDT, CDR2 YYEEEE. V lost 4 bases to trimming and J lost 0 bases, with 8 bases between them. The CDR3 runs to 13 residues. MiXCR was run by TCRdb on the 5' RACE reads, yielding one entry per CDR3 protein. The sample gives 200,000 to 250,000 distinct CDR3 sequences, around a quarter of which show up once; approximately 6.6% is in the top ten. The TCR comes from a male donor with ankylosing spondylitis or in good health (not recorded which). The chain combines TRBV5-6 with TRBJ2-7; no reliable D call. The specimen was blood, either unsorted or a sorted T cell fraction (not recorded which). The CDR3 DNA reads as TGTGCCAGCAGCGACGAAAGCTCCTACGAGCAGTACTTC. Encoded protein: CASSDESSYEQYF.